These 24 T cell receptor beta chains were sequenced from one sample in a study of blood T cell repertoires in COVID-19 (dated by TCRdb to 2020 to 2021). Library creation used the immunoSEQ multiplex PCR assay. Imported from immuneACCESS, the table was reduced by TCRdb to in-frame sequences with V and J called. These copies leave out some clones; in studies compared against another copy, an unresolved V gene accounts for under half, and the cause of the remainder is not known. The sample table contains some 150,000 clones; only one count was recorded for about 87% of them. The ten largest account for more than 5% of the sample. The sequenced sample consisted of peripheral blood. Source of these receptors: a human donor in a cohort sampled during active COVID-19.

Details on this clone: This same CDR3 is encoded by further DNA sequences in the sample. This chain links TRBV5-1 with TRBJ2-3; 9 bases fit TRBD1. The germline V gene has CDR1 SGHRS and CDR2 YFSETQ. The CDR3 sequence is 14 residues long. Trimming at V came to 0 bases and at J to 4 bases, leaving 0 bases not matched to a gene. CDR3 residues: CASSLGQGADTQYF. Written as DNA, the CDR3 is TGCGCCAGCAGCTTGGGACAGGGGGCAGATACGCAGTATTTT.

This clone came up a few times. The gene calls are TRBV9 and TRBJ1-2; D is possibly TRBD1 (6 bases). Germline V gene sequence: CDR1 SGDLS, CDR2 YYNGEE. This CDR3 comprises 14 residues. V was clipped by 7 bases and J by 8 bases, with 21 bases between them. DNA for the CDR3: TGTGCCAGCCGAGGTGGGGGCAGGGGTTCGGGCTACACCTTC. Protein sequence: CASRGGGRGSGYTF.

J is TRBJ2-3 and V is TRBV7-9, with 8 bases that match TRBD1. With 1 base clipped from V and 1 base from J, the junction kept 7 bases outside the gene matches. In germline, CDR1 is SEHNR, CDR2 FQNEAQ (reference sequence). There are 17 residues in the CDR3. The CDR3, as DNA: TGTGCCAGCAGCTTAGGGTCGACAGGGGCCCGCACAGATACGCAGTATTTT. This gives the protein CASSLGSTGARTDTQYF.

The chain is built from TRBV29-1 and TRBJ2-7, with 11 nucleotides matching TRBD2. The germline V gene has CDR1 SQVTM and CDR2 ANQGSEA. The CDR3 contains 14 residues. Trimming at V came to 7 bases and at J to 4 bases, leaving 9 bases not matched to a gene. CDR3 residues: CSAEGVAGGYEQYF. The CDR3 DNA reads TGCAGCGCCGAGGGTGTAGCGGGAGGGTACGAGCAGTACTTC.

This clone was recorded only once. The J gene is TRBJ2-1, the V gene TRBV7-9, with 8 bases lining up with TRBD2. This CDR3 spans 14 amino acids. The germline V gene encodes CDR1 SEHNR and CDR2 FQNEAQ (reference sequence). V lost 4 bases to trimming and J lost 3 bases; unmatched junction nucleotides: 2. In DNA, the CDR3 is TGTGCCAGCAGCTCGGCGGGAGGCTACAATGAGCAGTTCTTC. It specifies CASSSAGGYNEQFF.

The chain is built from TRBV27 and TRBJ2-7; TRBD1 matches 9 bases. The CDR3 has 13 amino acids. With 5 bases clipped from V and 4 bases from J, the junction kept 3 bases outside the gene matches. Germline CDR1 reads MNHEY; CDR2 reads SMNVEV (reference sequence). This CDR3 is CASSVGTGYEQYF. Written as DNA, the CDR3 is TGTGCCAGCAGTGTCGGGACAGGGTACGAGCAGTACTTC.

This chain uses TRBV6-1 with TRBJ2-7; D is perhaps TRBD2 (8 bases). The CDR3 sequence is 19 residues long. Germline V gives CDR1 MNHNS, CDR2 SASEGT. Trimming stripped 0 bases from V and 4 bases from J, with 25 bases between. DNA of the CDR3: TGTGCCAGCAGTGAAGCGCAGACAGGGAGAGGCGGGAGGTTGTACGAGCAGTACTTC. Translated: CASSEAQTGRGGRLYEQYF.

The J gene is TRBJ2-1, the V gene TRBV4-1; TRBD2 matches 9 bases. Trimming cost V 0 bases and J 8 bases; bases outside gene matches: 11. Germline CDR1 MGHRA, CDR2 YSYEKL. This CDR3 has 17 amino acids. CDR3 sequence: CASSQESGREGTDEQFF. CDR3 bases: TGCGCCAGCAGCCAAGAATCGGGGCGGGAGGGCACAGATGAGCAGTTCTTC.

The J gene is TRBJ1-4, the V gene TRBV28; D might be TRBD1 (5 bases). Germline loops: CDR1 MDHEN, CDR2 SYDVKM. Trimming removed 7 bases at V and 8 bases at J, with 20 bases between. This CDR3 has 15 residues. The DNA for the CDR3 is TGTGCCAGCATTGACCAGGGCGGGGGGGGAGAAAAACTGTTTTTT. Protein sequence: CASIDQGGGGEKLFF.

The CDR3 nucleotides are TGTGCCAGCAGGTCGTGGCTAAGGAGTTACAATGAGCAGTTCTTC. Translated, it gives CASRSWLRSYNEQFF. V usage is TRBV21-1 and J usage is TRBJ2-1; TRBD2 reflects the table's D call only, with no check against the DNA. TRBV21-1 is listed as a pseudogene. The CDR3 runs to 15 residues.

The CDR3 sequence: CASSPRHANTGELFF. The CDR3 DNA is TGTGCCAGCAGCCCAAGACACGCGAACACCGGGGAGCTGTTTTTT. This chain connects TRBV7-3 to TRBJ2-2; D unresolved. Trimming removed 5 bases at V and 0 bases at J, with 10 bases between. The CDR3 sequence is 15 residues long. Germline V CDR1 and CDR2: SGHTA, FQGTGA. The variable domain in full, with the rest retrieved from reference TRBV7-3 and TRBJ2-2, is GAGVSQTPSNKVTEKGKYVELRCDPISGHTALYWYRQSLGQGPEFLIYFQGTGAADDSGLPNDRFFAVRPEGSVSTLKIQRTERGDSAVYLCASSPRHANTGELFFGEGSRLTVL.

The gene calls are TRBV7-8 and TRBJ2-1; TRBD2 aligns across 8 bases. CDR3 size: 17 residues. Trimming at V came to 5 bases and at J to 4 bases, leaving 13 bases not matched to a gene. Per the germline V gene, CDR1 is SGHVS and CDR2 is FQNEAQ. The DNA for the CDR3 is TGTGCCAGCAGCCTGCTCTGGCGGGAGGATCGATACAATGAGCAGTTCTTC. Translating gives CASSLLWREDRYNEQFF.

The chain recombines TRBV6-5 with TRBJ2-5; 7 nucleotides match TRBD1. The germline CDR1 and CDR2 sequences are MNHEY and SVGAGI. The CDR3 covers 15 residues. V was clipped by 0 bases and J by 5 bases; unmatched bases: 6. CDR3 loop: CASSYSNRGRETQYF. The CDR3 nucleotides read TGTGCCAGCAGTTACTCGAATAGGGGGCGGGAGACCCAGTACTTC.

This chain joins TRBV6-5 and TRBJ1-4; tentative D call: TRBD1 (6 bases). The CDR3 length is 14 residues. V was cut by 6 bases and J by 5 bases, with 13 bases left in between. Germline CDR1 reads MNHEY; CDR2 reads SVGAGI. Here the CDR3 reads CASRPGHLNEKLFF. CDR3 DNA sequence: TGTGCCAGCAGGCCGGGACACCTGAATGAAAAACTGTTTTTT.

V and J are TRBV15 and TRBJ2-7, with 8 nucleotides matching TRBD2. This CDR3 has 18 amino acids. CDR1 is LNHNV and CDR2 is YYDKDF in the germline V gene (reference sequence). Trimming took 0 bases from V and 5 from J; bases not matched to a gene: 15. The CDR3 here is CATSRDLIGSGNSNEQYF. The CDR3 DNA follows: TGTGCCACCAGCAGAGATCTTATAGGTAGCGGGAATTCCAACGAGCAGTACTTC.

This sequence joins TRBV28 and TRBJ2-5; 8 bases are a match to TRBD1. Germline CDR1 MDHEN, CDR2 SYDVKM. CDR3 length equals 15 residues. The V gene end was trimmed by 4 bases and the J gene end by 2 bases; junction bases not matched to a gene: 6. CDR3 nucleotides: TGTGCCAGCAGTTCTCCCGGGACAGGACAAGAGACCCAGTACTTC. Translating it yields CASSSPGTGQETQYF.

CDR3 amino acids: CASRTGLTQFQPQHF. The CDR3, as DNA: TGTGCCAGTAGGACGGGACTTACCCAATTTCAGCCCCAGCATTTT. The chain links TRBV19 to TRBJ1-5, with D possibly matching TRBD1 (5 bases). The CDR3 runs 15 residues. Germline V gene data show CDR1 as LNHDA and CDR2 as SQIVND (reference sequence). V was pared by 6 bases and J by 6 bases, with 18 bases between.

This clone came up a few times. In DNA form, the CDR3 reads TGTGCCAGCAGCTATAGCGGGAGGGCGGAGACCCAGTACTTC. As protein: CASSYSGRAETQYF. This rearrangement joins TRBV7-2 to TRBJ2-5, with 11 positions matching TRBD2. From germline, CDR1 is SGHTA and CDR2 FQGNSA. The V segment lost 4 bases and the J segment 5 bases; nucleotides outside the gene matches: 3. The length of the CDR3 is 14 residues. Combining the CDR3 with reference TRBV7-2 and TRBJ2-5 gives the whole variable domain GAGVSQSPSNKVTEKGKDVELRCDPISGHTALYWYRQSLGQGLEFLIYFQGNSAPDKSGLPSDRFSAERTGGSVSTLTIQRTQQEDSAVYLCASSYSGRAETQYFGPGTRLLVL.

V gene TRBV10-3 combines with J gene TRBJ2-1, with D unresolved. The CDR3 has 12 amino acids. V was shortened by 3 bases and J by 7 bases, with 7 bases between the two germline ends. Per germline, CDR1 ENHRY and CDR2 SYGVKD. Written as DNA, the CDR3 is TGTGCCATCAGTGATAGAAGTAATGAGCAGTTCTTC. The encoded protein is CAISDRSNEQFF.

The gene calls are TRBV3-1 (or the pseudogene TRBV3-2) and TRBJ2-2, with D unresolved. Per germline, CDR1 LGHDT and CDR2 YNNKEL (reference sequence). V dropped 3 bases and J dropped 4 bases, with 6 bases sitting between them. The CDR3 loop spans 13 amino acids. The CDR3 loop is CASSHSRTGELFF. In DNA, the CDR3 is TGTGCCAGCAGCCATAGTCGCACCGGGGAGCTGTTTTTT.

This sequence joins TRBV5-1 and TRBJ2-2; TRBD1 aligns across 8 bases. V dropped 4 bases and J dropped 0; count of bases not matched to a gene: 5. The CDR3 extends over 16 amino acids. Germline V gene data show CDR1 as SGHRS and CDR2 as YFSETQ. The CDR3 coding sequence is TGCGCCAGCAGCCCCGACAGGGGCGCGAACACCGGGGAGCTGTTTTTT. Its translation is CASSPDRGANTGELFF.

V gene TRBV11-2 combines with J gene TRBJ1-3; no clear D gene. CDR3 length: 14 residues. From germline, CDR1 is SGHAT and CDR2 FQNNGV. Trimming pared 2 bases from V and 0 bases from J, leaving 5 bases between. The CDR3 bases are TGTGCCAGCAGCTTAAGGAGCTCTGGAAACACCATATATTTT. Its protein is CASSLRSSGNTIYF.

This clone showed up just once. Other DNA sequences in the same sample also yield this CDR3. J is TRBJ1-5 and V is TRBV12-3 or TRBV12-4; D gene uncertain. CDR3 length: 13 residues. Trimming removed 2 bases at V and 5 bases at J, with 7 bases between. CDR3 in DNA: TGTGCCAGCAGTTTATTAAGAGATCAGCCCCAGCATTTT. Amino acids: CASSLLRDQPQHF.

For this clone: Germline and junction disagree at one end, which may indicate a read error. The CDR3 DNA reads TGTGCCAGCAGTCTGGGGCTAGCGGCCGTCGGTAGCTTC. It codes for CASSLGLAAVGSF. The chain uses TRBV6-5 and TRBJ2-7; TRBD2 agrees at 7 bases. The germline gives CDR1 MNHEY, CDR2 SVGAGI. This CDR3 region has 13 residues.